This T cell receptor beta chain emerged from a study of CD8+CD57+ T cells in acquired aplastic anemia. Looking at the study overall: DNA per sorted CD4+ or CD8+ sample ranged about 0.18 to 30 ug, averaging approximately 3.1 ug.

Genomic DNA templated the TCR beta VDJ and CDR3 profiling. TCRdb re-analysed the reads in MiXCR, keeping a single row per CDR3 protein. The sample holds 200,000 to 300,000 distinct CDR3 sequences; less than 85% are singletons and the top ten take 40% to 55%. There are 14 residues in the CDR3. Per the germline V gene, CDR1 is SGHRS and CDR2 is YFSETQ. About this clonotype: At one end the junction does not follow the germline gene, possibly because of a read error.

Patients chosen for sequencing had CD8+CD57+ cells that had expanded, as shown by flow cytometry. Patients had received no therapy at the time of blood sampling. This TCR came from a human donor with aplastic anemia. The chain has TRBV5-1 and TRBJ2-3; no firm D call. Source material: sorted CD4+, CD8+, or CD8+CD57+ T cells (not recorded which) from PBMCs. The CDR3 DNA follows: TGTGCCAGCAGCTTGGTGGGAAGGACAGATACGCAGTATTTT. Translated: CASSLVGRTDTQYF.